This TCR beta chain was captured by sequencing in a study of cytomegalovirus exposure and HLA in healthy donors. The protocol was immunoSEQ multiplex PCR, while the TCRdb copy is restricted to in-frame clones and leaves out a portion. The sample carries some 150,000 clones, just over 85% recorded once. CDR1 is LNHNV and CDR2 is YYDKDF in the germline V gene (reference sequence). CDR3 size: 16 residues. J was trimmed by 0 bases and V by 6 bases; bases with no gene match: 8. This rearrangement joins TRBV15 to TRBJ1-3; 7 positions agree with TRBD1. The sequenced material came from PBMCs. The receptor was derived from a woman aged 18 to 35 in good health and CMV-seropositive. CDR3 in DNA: TGTGCCACCAGGGGTTCGAAGGGGGCCTCTGGAAACACCATATATTTT. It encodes CATRGSKGASGNTIYF.